The present TCR beta chain was sequenced within a study of cytomegalovirus exposure and HLA in healthy donors. Germline CDR1 is MNHEY and CDR2 is SVGAGI. The CDR3 totals 14 residues. Comment on this clone: A read error may produce the germline difference seen at one junction end.

From the approximately 110-subject validation cohort, which was separate from the approximately 670-subject first cohort, the donors were drawn. Some clones are missing from TCRdb's copy, which holds only in-frame ones; the method was immunoSEQ multiplex PCR. This sample has some 86,000 clones, with 80% to 95% found just once. The clonotype was recovered from a woman in her 30s in good health and CMV-seronegative. Input material: PBMCs. The chain couples TRBV6-5 to TRBJ1-6; D is perhaps TRBD1 (5 bases). CDR3 sequence: CASREGTANSPPHF. The CDR3 nucleotides are TGTGCCAGCAGGGAAGGGACTGCTAATTCACCCCCCCACTTT.